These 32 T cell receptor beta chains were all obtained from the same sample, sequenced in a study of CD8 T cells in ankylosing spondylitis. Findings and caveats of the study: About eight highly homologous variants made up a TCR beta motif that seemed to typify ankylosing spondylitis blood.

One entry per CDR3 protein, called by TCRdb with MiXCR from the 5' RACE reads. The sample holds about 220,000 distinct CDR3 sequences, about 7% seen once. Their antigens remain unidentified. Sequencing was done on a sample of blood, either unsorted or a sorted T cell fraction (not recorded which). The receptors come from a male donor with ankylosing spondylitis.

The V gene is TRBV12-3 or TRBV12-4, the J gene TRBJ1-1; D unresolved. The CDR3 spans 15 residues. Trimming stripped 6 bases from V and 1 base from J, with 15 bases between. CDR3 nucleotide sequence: TGTGCCAGCAGCCCCTTTGGGCAGACGAACACTGAAGCTTTCTTT. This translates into CASSPFGQTNTEAFF.

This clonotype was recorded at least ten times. This CDR3 is CASSFPSDRPSSYEQYF. CDR3 in DNA: TGTGCCAGCAGTTTCCCCTCGGACAGACCTTCCTCCTACGAGCAGTACTTC. The V and J genes are TRBV28 and TRBJ2-7, with D possibly being TRBD1 (6 bases). This CDR3 has 17 amino acids. The V gene's germline CDR1 is MDHEN and CDR2 SYDVKM. V lost 3 bases and J lost 0, with 18 bases in between.

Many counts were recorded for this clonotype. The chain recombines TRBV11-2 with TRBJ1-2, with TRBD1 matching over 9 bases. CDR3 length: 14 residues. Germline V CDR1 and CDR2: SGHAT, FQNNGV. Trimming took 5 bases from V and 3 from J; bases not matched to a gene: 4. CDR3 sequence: CASSAQGADYGYTF. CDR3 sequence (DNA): TGTGCCAGCAGCGCACAGGGGGCGGACTATGGCTACACCTTC.

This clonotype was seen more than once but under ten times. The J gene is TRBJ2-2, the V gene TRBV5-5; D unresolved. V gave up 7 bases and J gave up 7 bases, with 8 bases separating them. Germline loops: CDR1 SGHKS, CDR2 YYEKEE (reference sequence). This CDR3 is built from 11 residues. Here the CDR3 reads CASAVGGELFF. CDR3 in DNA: TGTGCCAGCGCCGTGGGCGGGGAGCTGTTTTTT.

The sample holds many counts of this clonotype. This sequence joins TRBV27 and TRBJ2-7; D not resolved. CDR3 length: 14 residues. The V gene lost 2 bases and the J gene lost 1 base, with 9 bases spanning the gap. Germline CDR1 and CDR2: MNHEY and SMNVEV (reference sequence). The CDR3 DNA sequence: TGTGCCAGCAGTTTAAAGGCTCCATCCTACGAGCAGTACTTC. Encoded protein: CASSLKAPSYEQYF.

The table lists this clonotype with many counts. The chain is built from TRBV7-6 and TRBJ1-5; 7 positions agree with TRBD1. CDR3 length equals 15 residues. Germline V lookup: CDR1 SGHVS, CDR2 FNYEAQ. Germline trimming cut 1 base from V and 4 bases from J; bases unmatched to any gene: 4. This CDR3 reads CASSLVGDRNQPQHF. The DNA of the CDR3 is TGTGCCAGCAGCTTAGTGGGGGACAGAAATCAGCCCCAGCATTTT. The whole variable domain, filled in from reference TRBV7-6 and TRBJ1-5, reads GAGVSQSPRYKVTKRGQDVALRCDPISGHVSLYWYRQALGQGPEFLTYFNYEAQQDKSGLPNDRFSAERPEGSISTLTIQRTEQRDSAMYRCASSLVGDRNQPQHFGDGTRLSIL.

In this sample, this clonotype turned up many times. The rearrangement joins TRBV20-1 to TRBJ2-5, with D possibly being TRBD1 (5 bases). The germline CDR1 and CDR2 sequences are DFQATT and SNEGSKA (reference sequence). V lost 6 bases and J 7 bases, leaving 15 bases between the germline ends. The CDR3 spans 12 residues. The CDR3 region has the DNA TGCAGTGCCTGGGGCCCTACCGGGACCCAGTACTTC. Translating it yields CSAWGPTGTQYF.

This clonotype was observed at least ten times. The CDR3 DNA reads as TGTGCCAGCAGCTTCGGTGTAGGCAGGTACGAGCAGTACTTC. It translates to CASSFGVGRYEQYF. This sequence joins TRBV7-9 and TRBJ2-7; D is unresolved. The CDR3 sequence is 14 residues long. CDR1 and CDR2 from the germline V gene are SEHNR and FQNEAQ (reference sequence). The germline V and J ends were trimmed by 3 bases and 4 bases, with 13 bases remaining between them.

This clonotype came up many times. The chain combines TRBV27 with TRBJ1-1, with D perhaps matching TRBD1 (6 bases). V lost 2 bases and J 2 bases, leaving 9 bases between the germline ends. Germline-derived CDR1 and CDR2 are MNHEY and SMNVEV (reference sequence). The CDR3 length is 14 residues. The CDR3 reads CASSLNRANTEAFF. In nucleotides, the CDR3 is TGTGCCAGCAGTTTAAACAGGGCCAACACTGAAGCTTTCTTT.

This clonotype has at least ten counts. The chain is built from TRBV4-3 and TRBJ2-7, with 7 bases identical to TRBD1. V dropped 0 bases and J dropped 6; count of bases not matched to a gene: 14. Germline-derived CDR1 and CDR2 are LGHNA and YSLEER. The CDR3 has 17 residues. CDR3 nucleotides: TGCGCCAGCAGCCAAGATAGGGGAACAGGGGACGCGGTCGAGCAGTACTTC. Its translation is CASSQDRGTGDAVEQYF.

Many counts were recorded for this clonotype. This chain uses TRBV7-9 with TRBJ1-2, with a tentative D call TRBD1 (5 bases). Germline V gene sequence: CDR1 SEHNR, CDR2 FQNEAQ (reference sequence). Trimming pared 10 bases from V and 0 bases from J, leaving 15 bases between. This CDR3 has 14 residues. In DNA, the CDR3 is TGTGCCATGGGGCCCCAGACGTCTAACTATGGCTACACCTTC. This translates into CAMGPQTSNYGYTF.

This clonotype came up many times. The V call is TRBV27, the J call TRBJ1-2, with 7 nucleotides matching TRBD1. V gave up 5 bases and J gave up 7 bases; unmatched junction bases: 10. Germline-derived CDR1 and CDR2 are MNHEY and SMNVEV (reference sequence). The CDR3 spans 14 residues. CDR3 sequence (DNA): TGTGCCAGCAGTCCAGGGACAGCGTTAGTTGGCTACACCTTC. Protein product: CASSPGTALVGYTF.

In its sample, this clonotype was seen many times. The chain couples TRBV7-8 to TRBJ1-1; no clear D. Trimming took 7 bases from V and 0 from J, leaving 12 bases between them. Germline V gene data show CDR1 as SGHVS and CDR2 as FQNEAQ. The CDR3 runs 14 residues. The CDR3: CASTQELMNTEAFF. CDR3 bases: TGTGCCAGCACGCAGGAGTTAATGAACACTGAAGCTTTCTTT.

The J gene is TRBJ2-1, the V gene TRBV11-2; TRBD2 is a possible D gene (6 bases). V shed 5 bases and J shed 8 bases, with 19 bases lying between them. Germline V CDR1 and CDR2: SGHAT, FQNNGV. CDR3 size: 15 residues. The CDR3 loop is CASSIGYGRGDEQFF. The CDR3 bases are TGTGCCAGCAGCATAGGATACGGGAGAGGGGATGAGCAGTTCTTC.

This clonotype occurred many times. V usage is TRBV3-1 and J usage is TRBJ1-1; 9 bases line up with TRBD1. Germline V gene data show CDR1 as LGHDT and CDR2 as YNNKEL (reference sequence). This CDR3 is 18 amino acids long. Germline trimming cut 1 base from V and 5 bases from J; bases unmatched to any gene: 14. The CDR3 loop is CASSQGRRGWDRVTEAFF. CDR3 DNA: TGTGCCAGCAGCCAAGGAAGGAGGGGATGGGACAGGGTAACTGAAGCTTTCTTT.

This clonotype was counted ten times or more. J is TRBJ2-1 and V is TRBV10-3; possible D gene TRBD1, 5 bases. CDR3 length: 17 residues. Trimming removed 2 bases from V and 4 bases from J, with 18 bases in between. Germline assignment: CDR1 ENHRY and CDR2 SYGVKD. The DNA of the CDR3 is TGTGCCATCAGTGAGCCGAATATCCAGGGAATGTACAATGAGCAGTTCTTC. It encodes CAISEPNIQGMYNEQFF.

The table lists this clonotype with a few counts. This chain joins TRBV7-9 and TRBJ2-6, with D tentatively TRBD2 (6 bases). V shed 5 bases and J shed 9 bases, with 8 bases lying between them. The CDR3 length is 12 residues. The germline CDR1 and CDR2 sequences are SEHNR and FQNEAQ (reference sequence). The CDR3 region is CASSKGGNVLTF. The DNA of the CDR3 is TGTGCCAGCAGCAAGGGAGGCAACGTCCTGACTTTC.

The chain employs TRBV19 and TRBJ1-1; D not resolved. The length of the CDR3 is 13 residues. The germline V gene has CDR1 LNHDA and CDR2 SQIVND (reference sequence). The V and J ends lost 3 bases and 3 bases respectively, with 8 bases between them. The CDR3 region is CASSIGSYTEAFF. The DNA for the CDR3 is TGTGCCAGTAGTATTGGGAGTTACACTGAAGCTTTCTTT. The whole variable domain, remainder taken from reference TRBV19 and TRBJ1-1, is DGGITQSPKYLFRKEGQNVTLSCEQNLNHDAMYWYRQDPGQGLRLIYYSQIVNDFQKGDIAEGYSVSREKKESFPLTVTSAQKNPTAFYLCASSIGSYTEAFFGQGTRLTVV.

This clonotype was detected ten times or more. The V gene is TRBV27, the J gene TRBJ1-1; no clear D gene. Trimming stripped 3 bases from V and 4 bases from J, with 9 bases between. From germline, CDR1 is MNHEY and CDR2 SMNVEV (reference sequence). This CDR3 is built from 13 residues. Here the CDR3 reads CASSFLQFTEAFF. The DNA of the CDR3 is TGTGCCAGCAGTTTCCTACAGTTCACTGAAGCTTTCTTT.

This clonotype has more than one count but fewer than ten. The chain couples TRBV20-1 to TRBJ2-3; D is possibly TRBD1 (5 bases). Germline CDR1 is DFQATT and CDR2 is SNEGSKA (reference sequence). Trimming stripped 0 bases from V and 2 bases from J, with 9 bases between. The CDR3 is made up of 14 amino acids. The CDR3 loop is CSARESQVTDTQYF. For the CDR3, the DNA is TGCAGTGCTAGAGAGTCACAGGTCACAGATACGCAGTATTTT.

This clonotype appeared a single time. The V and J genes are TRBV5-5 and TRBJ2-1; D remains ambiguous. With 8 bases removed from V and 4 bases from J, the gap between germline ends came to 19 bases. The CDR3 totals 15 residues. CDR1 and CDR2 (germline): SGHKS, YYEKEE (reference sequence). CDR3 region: CARSPGRTSYNEQFF. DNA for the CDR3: TGTGCCAGGAGCCCCGGGCGGACGAGTTACAATGAGCAGTTCTTC.

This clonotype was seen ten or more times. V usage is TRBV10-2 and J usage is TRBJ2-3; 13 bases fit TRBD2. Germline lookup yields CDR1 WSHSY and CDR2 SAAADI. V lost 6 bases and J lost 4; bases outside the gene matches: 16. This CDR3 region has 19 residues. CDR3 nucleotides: TGCGCCAGCAGACCCGGGACTAGCGGGAAACACTATAGGGCAGATACGCAGTATTTT. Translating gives CASRPGTSGKHYRADTQYF.

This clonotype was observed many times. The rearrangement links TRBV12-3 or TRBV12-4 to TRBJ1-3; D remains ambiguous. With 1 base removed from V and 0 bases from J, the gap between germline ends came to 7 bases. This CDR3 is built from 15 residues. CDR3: CASSLGRLSGNTIYF. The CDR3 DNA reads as TGTGCCAGCAGTTTAGGGCGCCTCTCTGGAAACACCATATATTTT.

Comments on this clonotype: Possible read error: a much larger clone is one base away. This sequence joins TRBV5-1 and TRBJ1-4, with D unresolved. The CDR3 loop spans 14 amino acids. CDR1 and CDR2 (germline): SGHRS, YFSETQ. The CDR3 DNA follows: TGCGCCAGCAGCCTGACCCTGACTACTGAAAAACTGTTTTTT. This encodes CASSLTLTTEKLFF.

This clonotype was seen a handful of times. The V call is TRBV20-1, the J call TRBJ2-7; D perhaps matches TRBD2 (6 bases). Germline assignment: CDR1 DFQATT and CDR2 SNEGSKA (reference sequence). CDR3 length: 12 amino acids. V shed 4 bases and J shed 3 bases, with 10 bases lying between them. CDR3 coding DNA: TGCAGTGCTAAGGGACTGTTCTACGAGCAGTACTTC. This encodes CSAKGLFYEQYF.

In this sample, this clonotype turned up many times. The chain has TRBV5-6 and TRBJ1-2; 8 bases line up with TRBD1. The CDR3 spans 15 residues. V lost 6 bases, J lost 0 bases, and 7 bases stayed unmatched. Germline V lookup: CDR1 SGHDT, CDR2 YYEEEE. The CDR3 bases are TGTGCCAGCATAACGGGACAGGCGACTAACTATGGCTACACCTTC. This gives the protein CASITGQATNYGYTF.

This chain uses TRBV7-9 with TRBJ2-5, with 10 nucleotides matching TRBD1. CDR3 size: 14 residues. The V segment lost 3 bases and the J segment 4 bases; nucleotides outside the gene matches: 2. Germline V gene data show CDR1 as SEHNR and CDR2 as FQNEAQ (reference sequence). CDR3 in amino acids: CASSLTGGLETQYF. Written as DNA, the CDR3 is TGTGCCAGCAGCTTGACAGGGGGCCTAGAGACCCAGTACTTC.

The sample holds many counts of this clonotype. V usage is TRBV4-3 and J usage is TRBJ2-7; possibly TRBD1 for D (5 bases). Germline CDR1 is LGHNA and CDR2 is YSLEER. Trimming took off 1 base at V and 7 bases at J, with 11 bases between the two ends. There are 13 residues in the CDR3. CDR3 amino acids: CASSQGRRQEQYF. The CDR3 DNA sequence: TGCGCCAGCAGCCAAGGTCGCCGACAGGAGCAGTACTTC.

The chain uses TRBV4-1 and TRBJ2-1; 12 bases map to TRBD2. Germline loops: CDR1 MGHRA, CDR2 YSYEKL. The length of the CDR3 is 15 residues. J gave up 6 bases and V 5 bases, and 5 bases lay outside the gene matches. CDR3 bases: TGCGCCAGCAGCTCTAGCGGGAGGGCCCTCAATGAGCAGTTCTTC. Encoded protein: CASSSSGRALNEQFF.

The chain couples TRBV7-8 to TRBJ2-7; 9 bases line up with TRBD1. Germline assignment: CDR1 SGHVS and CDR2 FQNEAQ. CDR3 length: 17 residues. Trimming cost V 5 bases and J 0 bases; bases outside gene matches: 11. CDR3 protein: CASSLLGEGQGSYEQYF. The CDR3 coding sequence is TGTGCCAGCAGCCTCCTGGGGGAGGGACAGGGCTCCTACGAGCAGTACTTC. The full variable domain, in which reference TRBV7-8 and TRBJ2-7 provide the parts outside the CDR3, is GAGVSQSPRYKVAKRGQDVALRCDPISGHVSLFWYQQALGQGPEFLTYFQNEAQLDKSGLPSDRFFAERPEGSVSTLKIQRTQQEDSAVYLCASSLLGEGQGSYEQYFGPGTRLTVT.

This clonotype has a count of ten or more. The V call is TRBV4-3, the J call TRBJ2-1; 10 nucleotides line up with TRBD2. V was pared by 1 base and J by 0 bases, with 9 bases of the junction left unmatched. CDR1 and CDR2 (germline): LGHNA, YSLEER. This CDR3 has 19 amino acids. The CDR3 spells CASSQASGSYSFSYNEQFF. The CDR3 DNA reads TGCGCCAGCAGCCAAGCTAGCGGGAGCTATTCCTTCTCCTACAATGAGCAGTTCTTC.

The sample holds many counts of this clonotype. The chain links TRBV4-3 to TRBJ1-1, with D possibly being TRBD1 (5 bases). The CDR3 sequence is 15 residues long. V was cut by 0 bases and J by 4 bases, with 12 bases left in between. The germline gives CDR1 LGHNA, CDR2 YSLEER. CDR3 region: CASSQEGSGRTEAFF. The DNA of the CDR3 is TGCGCCAGCAGCCAAGAAGGTTCGGGGCGCACTGAAGCTTTCTTT.